These 15 T cell receptor beta chains share one sample of origin, sequenced in a study of T cell repertoires in cytomegalovirus infection. The antigens of these receptors remain unknown. TCRdb re-derived calls from the reads in MiXCR, one entry per CDR3 protein. The sample records about 700,000 distinct CDR3 sequences, around a third being singletons. The sequencing used cultured PBMCs, collected from culture after CMV antigen stimulation. Receptors were obtained from a human donor in good health (CMV status not recorded). Some clones in this sample may be carry-over from other donors' samples.

As concerns this clonotype: Since a much larger clone is just one base distant, this may be a read error. This chain uses TRBV7-2 with TRBJ2-5, with D perhaps matching TRBD1 or TRBD2 (7 bases each). Germline assignment: CDR1 SGHTA and CDR2 FQGNSA. Trimming stripped 4 bases from V and 4 bases from J, with 13 bases between. This CDR3 has 14 amino acids. The CDR3 DNA follows: TGTGCCAGCAGCTCGCAGGGGGGGATAGAGACCCAGTACTTC. Protein: CASSSQGGIETQYF.

This clonotype was seen a few times. The chain carries TRBV7-2 and TRBJ2-1, with D perhaps TRBD1 (6 bases). This CDR3 has 16 amino acids. Deletions cut 5 bases from V and 0 bases from J, with 14 bases between. Per germline, CDR1 SGHTA and CDR2 FQGNSA. Here the CDR3 DNA reads TGTGCCAGCAGCCCCGCCGGACAGTTCTCCTACAATGAGCAGTTCTTC. Translated, it gives CASSPAGQFSYNEQFF.

V usage is TRBV28 and J usage is TRBJ2-4, with 9 nucleotides matching TRBD2. Germline values: CDR1 MDHEN, CDR2 SYDVKM. V gave up 3 bases and J gave up 3 bases; unmatched junction bases: 9. There are 17 residues in the CDR3. Here the CDR3 reads CASSFRSGGLVKNIQYF. The CDR3 DNA reads TGTGCCAGCAGTTTTCGGAGCGGGGGGTTAGTCAAAAACATTCAGTACTTC.

The chain combines TRBV6-1 with TRBJ1-5; TRBD1 matches at 9 bases. J gave up 7 bases and V 2 bases, and 12 bases lay outside the gene matches. The germline CDR1 and CDR2 sequences are MNHNS and SASEGT. The CDR3 runs to 17 residues. CDR3 region: CASSERSWGQGRQPQHF. The CDR3 bases are TGTGCCAGCAGTGAAAGGAGTTGGGGACAGGGAAGACAGCCCCAGCATTTT.

V gene TRBV10-3 combines with J gene TRBJ2-3; D tentatively reads TRBD1 or TRBD2 (6 bases each). Trimming took 5 bases from V and 6 from J, leaving 18 bases between them. The CDR3 is 15 amino acids. Germline V gives CDR1 ENHRY, CDR2 SYGVKD. CDR3 nucleotide sequence: TGTGCCATCAGTTGGGGGGCCAAATCCCAGGATACGCAGTATTTT. Protein sequence: CAISWGAKSQDTQYF.

This clonotype has at least ten counts. The rearrangement uses TRBV7-2 and TRBJ2-3; 8 bases match TRBD2. Germline CDR1 SGHTA, CDR2 FQGNSA. The CDR3 sequence is 14 residues long. Trimming took 3 bases from V and 4 from J; bases not matched to a gene: 3. DNA for the CDR3: TGTGCCAGCAGCTTTGCGGGGGGTTCAGATACGCAGTATTTT. Protein sequence: CASSFAGGSDTQYF.

This clonotype was seen repeatedly, ten times or more. The chain employs TRBV7-6 and TRBJ2-7; TRBD2 matches at 12 bases. The CDR3 contains 20 residues. V shed 4 bases and J 4 bases; nucleotides not matched to a gene: 20. Germline CDR1 reads SGHVS; CDR2 reads FNYEAQ. In DNA, the CDR3 is TGTGCCAGCAGCTCCCTCCTCAGGACTAGCGGGGCTAAGCACCGGTACGAGCAGTACTTC. Translated, it gives CASSSLLRTSGAKHRYEQYF.

The chain couples TRBV2 to TRBJ1-2; D gene uncertain. Germline V gives CDR1 SNHLY, CDR2 FYNNEI. The CDR3 runs 16 residues. With 0 bases removed from V and 4 bases from J, the gap between germline ends came to 15 bases. The CDR3 DNA sequence: TGTGCCAGCAGTGAAGCGCTCCACCGACGGATCTATGGCTACACCTTC. Residues: CASSEALHRRIYGYTF.

In its sample, this clonotype was seen once. The chain combines TRBV12-5 with TRBJ2-2, with D tentatively TRBD2 (5 bases). Trimming stripped 0 bases from V and 1 base from J, with 6 bases between. Germline V gives CDR1 LGHNT, CDR2 FRNRAP. The CDR3 consists of 15 residues. The CDR3 sequence: CASGLVRENTGELFF. The CDR3 DNA is TGTGCTAGTGGTTTGGTACGGGAGAACACCGGGGAGCTGTTTTTT.

The J gene is TRBJ2-3, the V gene TRBV7-2; 7 bases are shared with TRBD2. This CDR3 is built from 14 residues. The junction had 13 bases not matched to a gene; V was cut back by 8 bases and J by 8 bases. The germline V gene encodes CDR1 SGHTA and CDR2 FQGNSA. The CDR3 protein is CASAGGGSRATQYF. As DNA, the CDR3 is TGTGCCAGCGCTGGGGGAGGGAGCCGGGCTACGCAGTATTTT.

The chain carries TRBV6-8 and TRBJ2-3, with D uncertain. From germline, CDR1 is MNHGY and CDR2 SAAAGT. Trimming stripped 2 bases from V and 8 bases from J, with 5 bases between. This CDR3 is built from 11 residues. The CDR3 coding sequence is TGTGCCAGCAGTTACCTATCTACGCAGTATTTT. The encoded protein is CASSYLSTQYF.

This clonotype was detected a few times. The V and J genes are TRBV20-1 and TRBJ2-3; either TRBD1 or TRBD2 may supply D (5 bases each). The CDR3 totals 13 residues. V lost 1 base, J lost 8 bases, and 13 bases lay in between. Germline V gene lookup returns CDR1 DFQATT and CDR2 SNEGSKA (reference sequence). The CDR3, as DNA: TGCAGTGCTAGAGGAACTGAGGGGATTACGCAGTATTTT. This translates into CSARGTEGITQYF.

The chain employs TRBV3-1 and TRBJ2-1, with 10 nucleotides matching TRBD2. The CDR3 runs 15 residues. After removal of 8 bases from V and 7 bases from J, the junction contained 11 bases not matched to a gene. Germline loops: CDR1 LGHDT, CDR2 YNNKEL (reference sequence). CDR3 region: CASGLGLAGGNEQFF. The CDR3 DNA is TGTGCCAGCGGACTTGGGTTAGCGGGAGGTAATGAGCAGTTCTTC.

The table lists this clonotype with many counts. The rearrangement uses TRBV28 and TRBJ2-3, with TRBD2 as a possible D gene (5 bases). The V gene's germline CDR1 is MDHEN and CDR2 SYDVKM. Trimming took off 4 bases at V and 8 bases at J, with 13 bases between the two ends. This CDR3 comprises 13 residues. The CDR3 DNA is TGTGCCAGCAGTTCCGGATCAGGAGGTACGCAGTATTTT. The encoded protein is CASSSGSGGTQYF. The full variable domain, its missing parts supplied by reference TRBV28 and TRBJ2-3, is DVKVTQSSRYLVKRTGEKVFLECVQDMDHENMFWYRQDPGLGLRLIYFSYDVKMKEKGDIPEGYSVSREKKERFSLILESASTNQTSMYLCASSSGSGGTQYFGPGTRLTVL.

This clonotype was picked up a small number of times. The chain uses TRBV7-2 and TRBJ1-1; D is unclear. The germline gives CDR1 SGHTA, CDR2 FQGNSA. The ends were cut back, 5 bases at V and 1 base at J, with 14 bases in the middle. The CDR3 runs to 15 residues. The CDR3 is CASSPPRAQNTEAFF. CDR3 in DNA: TGTGCCAGCAGCCCCCCACGGGCTCAGAACACTGAAGCTTTCTTT.